This T cell receptor beta chain appears in the sequencing data of a study of technical replicates of blood from a few donors. Some clones are missing from TCRdb's copy, which holds only in-frame ones; the method was immunoSEQ multiplex PCR. Of 75,000 to 100,000 clones in the sample, about 95% were seen once. Germline CDR1 and CDR2: ENHRY and SYGVKD. Trimming took 10 bases from V and 0 from J, leaving 12 bases between them. The CDR3 totals 14 residues. The V gene is TRBV10-3, the J gene TRBJ2-2; the D gene is possibly TRBD2 (6 bases). The sample consisted of T cells isolated from PBMCs. The clonotype comes from a human donor in good health. The CDR3 spells CATGDRSNTGELFF. The CDR3, as DNA: TGTGCCACGGGAGACAGATCGAACACCGGGGAGCTGTTTTTT.